These T cell receptor beta chains were read from a single sample in a study of memory CD4+ T cells and cytomegalovirus serostatus. TCRdb's copy holds only in-frame clones and misses some; the assay was immunoSEQ multiplex PCR. Of approximately 61,000 clones detected, roughly 80% appear once; the ten largest clones hold 0.53%. The sequencing sample was made of memory CD4+ T cells from blood. These receptors all stem from an adult in good health and CMV-seronegative. Some clones in this sample may be carry-over from other donors' samples. Both conserved end residues are part of each CDR3. Each record gives: J gene, D gene, clone size, V gene, CDR3 protein, CDR3 DNA. D genes are given only for firm matches. Not every row has a clone size; where given, it reads once, few, many or a size class.

J gene: TRBJ1-2; D gene: .; clone size: .; V gene: TRBV28; CDR3 protein: CASSWAGPDYGYTF; CDR3 DNA: TGTGCCAGCAGTTGGGCAGGTCCTGACTATGGCTACACCTTC
J gene: TRBJ1-5; D gene: TRBD1; clone size: .; V gene: TRBV2; CDR3 protein: CASSWTGGAYNQPQHF; CDR3 DNA: TGTGCCAGCAGTTGGACAGGGGGCGCGTACAATCAGCCCCAGCATTTT
J gene: TRBJ2-5; D gene: .; clone size: .; V gene: TRBV7-2; CDR3 protein: CASSLLREETQYF; CDR3 DNA: TGTGCCAGCAGCTTATTGCGAGAAGAGACCCAGTACTTC
J gene: TRBJ1-4; D gene: .; clone size: .; V gene: TRBV14; CDR3 protein: CASTPHLGGKLFF; CDR3 DNA: TGTGCCAGCACCCCCCACCTAGGCGGAAAACTGTTTTTT
J gene: TRBJ1-2; D gene: .; clone size: .; V gene: TRBV19; CDR3 protein: CASSRTHGTVNYGYTF; CDR3 DNA: TGTGCCAGTAGTAGGACCCACGGGACGGTGAACTATGGCTACACCTTC
J gene: TRBJ1-5; D gene: TRBD1; clone size: .; V gene: TRBV2; CDR3 protein: CASSGTGANQPQHF; CDR3 DNA: TGTGCCAGTTCCGGGACAGGGGCCAATCAGCCCCAGCATTTT
J gene: TRBJ1-2; D gene: .; clone size: .; V gene: TRBV15; CDR3 protein: CATSRDLAGLDGYTF; CDR3 DNA: TGTGCCACCAGCAGAGATTTGGCAGGGCTGGATGGCTACACCTTC
J gene: TRBJ1-2; D gene: TRBD1; clone size: .; V gene: TRBV30; CDR3 protein: CAWSRGQGSSGYTF; CDR3 DNA: TGTGCCTGGAGTAGGGGACAGGGCTCTTCTGGCTACACCTTC
J gene: TRBJ2-5; D gene: TRBD2; clone size: .; V gene: TRBV5-1; CDR3 protein: CASSFSGTTEETQYF; CDR3 DNA: TGCGCCAGCAGCTTCTCCGGGACTACCGAAGAGACCCAGTACTTC
J gene: TRBJ2-7; D gene: TRBD2; clone size: .; V gene: TRBV28; CDR3 protein: CASSLSLAGVFFSSYEQYF; CDR3 DNA: TGTGCCAGCAGCCTTAGTTTAGCGGGAGTTTTCTTCAGCTCCTACGAGCAGTACTTC
J gene: TRBJ2-7; D gene: TRBD2; clone size: .; V gene: TRBV11-2; CDR3 protein: CASSPLNFLAGQSYEQYF; CDR3 DNA: TGTGCCAGCAGCCCTCTTAACTTTCTAGCGGGGCAATCCTACGAGCAGTACTTC
J gene: TRBJ2-5; D gene: .; clone size: few; V gene: TRBV28; CDR3 protein: CASSTYHLGDSQGLGETQYF; CDR3 DNA: TGTGCCAGCAGTACATATCACCTCGGCGACTCACAGGGCCTTGGGGAGACCCAGTACTTC
J gene: TRBJ2-4; D gene: .; clone size: .; V gene: TRBV9; CDR3 protein: CASSVVPGRGQLAKNIQYF; CDR3 DNA: TGTGCCAGCAGCGTAGTCCCGGGTCGGGGACAACTAGCCAAAAACATTCAGTACTTC
J gene: TRBJ2-3; D gene: .; clone size: .; V gene: TRBV2; CDR3 protein: CASSEGQVNTDTQYF; CDR3 DNA: TGTGCCAGCAGTGAAGGGCAGGTAAACACAGATACGCAGTATTTT
J gene: TRBJ1-1; D gene: .; clone size: .; V gene: TRBV7-2; CDR3 protein: CASSADRNTEAFF; CDR3 DNA: TGTGCCAGCAGCGCGGACAGGAACACTGAAGCTTTCTTT
J gene: TRBJ1-3; D gene: .; clone size: .; V gene: TRBV7-8; CDR3 protein: CASSLGGSGNTIYF; CDR3 DNA: TGTGCCAGCAGCTTAGGGGGGTCTGGAAACACCATATATTTT
J gene: TRBJ1-3; D gene: .; clone size: .; V gene: TRBV7-9; CDR3 protein: CASSLGSGTGNTIYF; CDR3 DNA: TGTGCCAGCAGCTTAGGTTCTGGCACTGGAAACACCATATATTTT
J gene: TRBJ1-6; D gene: .; clone size: .; V gene: TRBV5-4; CDR3 protein: CASSLDGGGSSPLHF; CDR3 DNA: TGTGCCAGCAGCTTGGACGGGGGAGGGAGCTCACCCCTCCACTTT
J gene: TRBJ1-5; D gene: .; clone size: .; V gene: TRBV7-3; CDR3 protein: CASSSDGTGDGHF; CDR3 DNA: TGTGCCAGCAGCTCCGACGGGACGGGGGATGGCCATTTT
J gene: TRBJ1-5; D gene: TRBD1; clone size: .; V gene: TRBV19; CDR3 protein: CASSPGTGGAPSQPQHF; CDR3 DNA: TGTGCCAGTAGTCCCGGGACAGGGGGCGCCCCCTCCCAGCCCCAGCATTTT
J gene: TRBJ2-7; D gene: TRBD2; clone size: .; V gene: TRBV7-2; CDR3 protein: CASSLVAGVGEQYF; CDR3 DNA: TGTGCCAGCAGCTTAGTGGCGGGAGTAGGCGAGCAGTACTTC
J gene: TRBJ1-2; D gene: .; clone size: .; V gene: TRBV5-4; CDR3 protein: CASTEGGAGGYGYTF; CDR3 DNA: TGTGCCAGCACCGAGGGGGGGGCCGGGGGCTATGGCTACACCTTC
J gene: TRBJ1-2; D gene: .; clone size: .; V gene: TRBV29-1; CDR3 protein: CSVTAGRGGVYGYTF; CDR3 DNA: TGCAGCGTCACGGCCGGGCGGGGGGGCGTCTATGGCTACACCTTC
J gene: TRBJ1-1; D gene: .; clone size: .; V gene: TRBV29-1; CDR3 protein: CSARNYRTGGTEAFF; CDR3 DNA: TGCAGCGCCCGAAACTACCGTACCGGAGGCACTGAAGCTTTCTTT
J gene: TRBJ2-7; D gene: .; clone size: .; V gene: TRBV10-2; CDR3 protein: CASSEPPARQYF; CDR3 DNA: TGCGCCAGCAGTGAACCGCCCGCGAGACAGTACTTC
J gene: TRBJ2-7; D gene: TRBD1; clone size: .; V gene: TRBV27; CDR3 protein: CASTNQGAGSYEQYF; CDR3 DNA: TGTGCCAGCACTAATCAGGGGGCAGGCTCCTACGAGCAGTACTTC
J gene: TRBJ2-1; D gene: .; clone size: .; V gene: TRBV5-1; CDR3 protein: CASSRENYNEQFF; CDR3 DNA: TGCGCCAGCAGCAGAGAAAATTACAATGAGCAGTTCTTC
J gene: TRBJ2-7; D gene: TRBD1; clone size: .; V gene: TRBV27; CDR3 protein: CASSSRQGLFIYEQYF; CDR3 DNA: TGTGCCAGCAGTTCCAGACAGGGTCTGTTCATCTACGAGCAGTACTTC
J gene: TRBJ1-5; D gene: TRBD1; clone size: once; V gene: TRBV7-9; CDR3 protein: CAVRTGSGQPQHF; CDR3 DNA: TGTGCCGTCCGGACAGGGAGTGGTCAGCCCCAGCATTTT
J gene: TRBJ2-2; D gene: TRBD1; clone size: .; V gene: TRBV7-6; CDR3 protein: CASSLGATGSATGELFF; CDR3 DNA: TGTGCCAGCAGCTTAGGTGCGACAGGGTCAGCCACCGGGGAGCTGTTTTTT